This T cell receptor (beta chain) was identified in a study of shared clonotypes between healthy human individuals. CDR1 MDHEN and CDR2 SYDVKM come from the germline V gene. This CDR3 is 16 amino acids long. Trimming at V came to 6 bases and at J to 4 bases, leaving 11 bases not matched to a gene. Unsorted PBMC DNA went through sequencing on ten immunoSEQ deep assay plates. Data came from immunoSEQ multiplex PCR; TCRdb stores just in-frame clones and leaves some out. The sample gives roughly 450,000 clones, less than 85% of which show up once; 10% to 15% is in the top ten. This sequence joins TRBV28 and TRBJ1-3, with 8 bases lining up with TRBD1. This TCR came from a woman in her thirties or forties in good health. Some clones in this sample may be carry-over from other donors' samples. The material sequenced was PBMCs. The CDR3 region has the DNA TGTGCCAGCAGCCCTCGCCTGGGGACAGGCGGAAACACCATATATTTT. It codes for CASSPRLGTGGNTIYF.